These 9 T cell receptor beta chains were all obtained from the same sample, sequenced in a study of response to subunit inactivated influenza vaccine. TCRdb fed the RT-PCR reads into MiXCR, producing one record per CDR3 protein. The table has 500,000 or so distinct CDR3 sequences, 15% to 20% seen once; the top ten hold less than 4%. Sequenced material: CD4+ T cells sorted from PBMCs, taken approximately 25 months after vaccination. Every receptor here comes from a man aged 45 to 75 who received an inactivated influenza vaccine.

The table lists this clonotype with a few counts. The chain employs TRBV7-9 and TRBJ1-4, with 8 bases lining up with TRBD1. CDR1 and CDR2 from the germline V gene are SEHNR and FQNEAQ (reference sequence). V was clipped by 6 bases and J by 10 bases; unmatched bases: 7. The CDR3 is 13 residues long. The CDR3 protein is CASSYPGGGKLFF. Written as DNA, the CDR3 is TGTGCCAGCAGTTACCCAGGGGGCGGAAAACTGTTTTTT.

The chain joins TRBV29-1 to TRBJ2-1; possible D gene TRBD1, 8 bases. CDR3 length: 14 amino acids. The germline CDR1 and CDR2 sequences are SQVTM and ANQGSEA. The V end was cut by 5 bases, the J end by 6 bases, with 17 bases between. In DNA form, the CDR3 reads TGCAGCGTTTATGGACAGGGAGGGATCAATGAGCAGTTCTTC. Translation gives CSVYGQGGINEQFF.

This chain joins TRBV27 and TRBJ2-1; 11 bases are shared with TRBD1. Germline V gene sequence: CDR1 MNHEY, CDR2 SMNVEV (reference sequence). Trimming removed 5 bases from V and 8 bases from J; junction bases left unmatched: 11. The CDR3 loop spans 16 amino acids. The CDR3 DNA reads as TGTGCCAGCAGTCGGACAGGGGGCACGGGAGTACATGAGCAGTTCTTC. This codes for CASSRTGGTGVHEQFF.

DNA for the CDR3: TGTGCCAGCAGCTTAGAAGGCGGTATCTCCTACAATGAGCAGTTCTTC. Translating gives CASSLEGGISYNEQFF. The chain uses TRBV11-2 and TRBJ2-1; the D is unclear. Trimming took off 0 bases at V and 0 bases at J, with 9 bases between the two ends. This CDR3 spans 16 amino acids. Germline loops: CDR1 SGHAT, CDR2 FQNNGV.

The chain links TRBV2 to TRBJ2-3, with D possibly matching TRBD2 (5 bases). Germline V gives CDR1 SNHLY, CDR2 FYNNEI. This CDR3 region has 15 residues. Trimming took off 6 bases at V and 0 bases at J, with 13 bases between the two ends. The CDR3 loop is CASRVRRTSTDTQYF. The CDR3 coding sequence is TGTGCCAGCAGGGTTCGTAGGACTAGCACAGATACGCAGTATTTT.

This clonotype has only a few counts. The J gene is TRBJ1-4, the V gene TRBV6-1, with D unclear. This CDR3 has 15 residues. Germline values: CDR1 MNHNS, CDR2 SASEGT. V shed 1 base and J shed 3 bases, with 9 bases lying between them. In nucleotides, the CDR3 is TGTGCCAGCAGTGAAGTATGGCGGCCTAATGAAAAACTGTTTTTT. It is translated as CASSEVWRPNEKLFF.

The chain is built from TRBV20-1 and TRBJ2-1; perhaps D is TRBD1 or TRBD2 (5 bases each). The CDR3 length is 14 residues. Trimming cost V 3 bases and J 5 bases, with 14 bases left between them. Germline lookup yields CDR1 DFQATT and CDR2 SNEGSKA (reference sequence). CDR3 DNA: TGCAGTGCTAGCATGGGACGGTACGACAATGAGCAGTTCTTC. It codes for CSASMGRYDNEQFF.

This clonotype has a count of ten or more. The chain links TRBV12-3 or TRBV12-4 to TRBJ2-7; D gene unclear. With 5 bases removed from V and 6 bases from J, the gap between germline ends came to 17 bases. This CDR3 is 14 amino acids long. The CDR3 protein is CASSPLAEMGEQYF. The CDR3 DNA is TGTGCCAGCAGTCCTCTCGCGGAGATGGGCGAGCAGTACTTC.

In DNA, the CDR3 is TGCGCCAGCAGCTTGGAGGGGACAGGGACAGATACGCAGTATTTT. Its translation is CASSLEGTGTDTQYF. The chain is built from TRBV5-1 and TRBJ2-3; 9 positions agree with TRBD1. The CDR3 sequence is 15 residues long. The V gene end was trimmed by 0 bases and the J gene end by 3 bases; junction bases not matched to a gene: 2. The germline V gene has CDR1 SGHRS and CDR2 YFSETQ.